These 26 T cell receptor beta chains share one sample of origin, sequenced in a study of T cell responses to AZD1222 COVID-19 vaccine. TCRdb keeps only in-frame clones here, not all; method: immunoSEQ multiplex PCR. This table has over 75,000 clones, around 91% appearing once. Specimen: peripheral blood, collected 28 days after the second AZD1222 dose. These TCRs come from an adult who received the AZD1222 COVID-19 vaccine.

The DNA for the CDR3 is TGTGCCAGCAGTCATCGGGGACTAGCGGGGGAGACCCAGTACTTC. Amino acids: CASSHRGLAGETQYF. The chain recombines TRBV28 with TRBJ2-5, with 13 bases identical to TRBD2. The CDR3 runs 15 residues. The ends lost 5 bases at V and 5 bases at J; junction bases unmatched: 5. Germline-derived CDR1 and CDR2 are MDHEN and SYDVKM.

The V call is TRBV19, the J call TRBJ1-6; D uncertain. With 6 bases removed from V and 6 bases from J, the gap between germline ends came to 12 bases. CDR3 length: 14 amino acids. CDR1 LNHDA and CDR2 SQIVND come from the germline V gene (reference sequence). The CDR3 region has the DNA TGTGCCAGTAGCGAGTCGAGGGTTAATTCACCCCTCCACTTT. Translation gives CASSESRVNSPLHF.

The V call is TRBV4-2, the J call TRBJ2-3, with TRBD2 identical over 13 bases. This CDR3 has 18 residues. Trimming removed 4 bases from V and 0 bases from J; junction bases left unmatched: 7. The germline V gene has CDR1 LGHNA and CDR2 YNFKEQ. The CDR3 DNA is TGTGCCAGCAGCCCGGGACTAGCGGGGAGCACTAGCACAGATACGCAGTATTTT. The encoded protein is CASSPGLAGSTSTDTQYF.

V gene TRBV11-3 combines with J gene TRBJ1-1; TRBD1 is a possible D gene (5 bases). Germline V CDR1 and CDR2: SGHNT, YENEEA. The CDR3 loop spans 14 amino acids. With 0 bases removed from V and 7 bases from J, the gap between germline ends came to 12 bases. CDR3 sequence reads: CASSLDRVSGEAFF. The CDR3 DNA is TGTGCCAGCAGCTTAGACAGGGTTTCCGGTGAAGCTTTCTTT.

The CDR3 region has the DNA TGTGCCAGCACCCTCTCGGGGTCCCCAGTGGAAAAACTGTTTTTT. It yields the protein CASTLSGSPVEKLFF. The rearrangement joins TRBV6-5 to TRBJ1-4; no definite D call. V was pared by 7 bases and J by 8 bases, with 20 bases between. The CDR3 runs to 15 residues. Germline V CDR1 and CDR2: MNHEY, SVGAGI.

The chain links TRBV19 to TRBJ1-5, with 7 bases identical to TRBD1. Trimming cost V 3 bases and J 7 bases; bases outside gene matches: 9. The CDR3 is 15 residues long. Germline V gene lookup returns CDR1 LNHDA and CDR2 SQIVND (reference sequence). The CDR3 DNA sequence: TGTGCCAGTAGTATGGGACAGACTTCGGGACAGCCCCAGCATTTT. As protein: CASSMGQTSGQPQHF.

This clone appeared once. The chain links TRBV25-1 to TRBJ1-4; D is perhaps TRBD1 (5 bases). CDR1 is MGHDK and CDR2 is SYGVNS in the germline V gene. Trimming took 2 bases from V and 7 from J, leaving 8 bases between them. This CDR3 has 13 amino acids. CDR3 sequence reads: CASSEGGFEKLFF. CDR3 DNA: TGTGCCAGCAGTGAAGGGGGATTTGAAAAACTGTTTTTT.

The J gene is TRBJ2-4, the V gene TRBV9; 9 nucleotides match TRBD2. Trimming took 3 bases from V and 10 from J; bases not matched to a gene: 14. Germline lookup yields CDR1 SGDLS and CDR2 YYNGEE. The CDR3 loop spans 16 amino acids. This chain's CDR3 is CASSGGTSSFGGIQYF. In DNA, the CDR3 is TGTGCCAGCAGCGGCGGGACTAGCTCTTTTGGAGGGATTCAGTACTTC.

The chain employs TRBV10-2 and TRBJ1-1, with no clear D. Trimming stripped 8 bases from V and 3 bases from J, with 10 bases between. CDR1 and CDR2 (germline): WSHSY, SAAADI. This CDR3 is built from 12 residues. The CDR3 here is CASGRRDTEAFF. CDR3 DNA sequence: TGCGCCAGCGGTCGTCGGGACACTGAAGCTTTCTTT.

This rearrangement joins TRBV15 to TRBJ1-6; D unclear. This CDR3 comprises 14 residues. CDR1 and CDR2 (germline): LNHNV, YYDKDF (reference sequence). V lost 0 bases, J lost 7 bases, and 7 bases lay in between. CDR3 nucleotide sequence: TGTGCCACCAGCAGAGATTGGGGAAATTCACCCCTCCACTTT. Translation gives CATSRDWGNSPLHF.

This CDR3 reads CASSPRSSGGVEQYF. CDR3 DNA sequence: TGTGCCAGCAGCCCCCGGAGTAGCGGGGGGGTGGAGCAGTACTTC. V gene TRBV7-3 combines with J gene TRBJ2-7; TRBD2 matches at 11 bases. Germline-derived CDR1 and CDR2 are SGHTA and FQGTGA. With V trimmed by 5 bases and J by 7 bases, 10 bases remained unmatched. This CDR3 comprises 15 residues.

In this sample, this clone turned up once. This chain connects TRBV5-4 to TRBJ2-2; a weak D match, TRBD2 (5 bases). Trimming took 2 bases from V and 7 from J, leaving 18 bases between them. CDR1 and CDR2 (germline): SGHNT, YYREEE (reference sequence). The CDR3 is made up of 16 amino acids. CDR3 loop: CASSFTSSRSLGELFF. The CDR3 region has the DNA TGTGCCAGCAGCTTCACTAGTTCGAGGTCACTCGGGGAGCTGTTTTTT. The full variable domain, rest sourced from reference TRBV5-4 and TRBJ2-2, is ETGVTQSPTHLIKTRGQQVTLRCSSQSGHNTVSWYQQALGQGPQFIFQYYREEENGRGNFPPRFSGLQFPNYSSELNVNALELDDSALYLCASSFTSSRSLGELFFGEGSRLTVL.

The chain is built from TRBV19 and TRBJ2-5; no clear D. This CDR3 has 14 residues. CDR1 is LNHDA, CDR2 SQIVND, per germline (reference sequence). V was trimmed by 9 bases and J by 4 bases, leaving 18 bases between them. This CDR3 reads CASFLHSVAETQYF. The CDR3 nucleotides are TGTGCCAGCTTTCTCCATTCGGTAGCAGAGACCCAGTACTTC.

This rearrangement joins TRBV6-6 to TRBJ1-1; TRBD1 agrees at 8 bases. The CDR3 is 15 residues long. Germline assignment: CDR1 MNHNY and CDR2 SVGAGI (reference sequence). The ends lost 5 bases at V and 4 bases at J; junction bases unmatched: 9. The CDR3 DNA follows: TGTGCCAGCAGTGCGGACAGGGTTCGAGGCACTGAAGCTTTCTTT. Protein product: CASSADRVRGTEAFF.

This chain links TRBV18 with TRBJ1-2; D call uncertain. The CDR3 spans 18 residues. Trimming removed 3 bases from V and 4 bases from J, with 24 bases in between. Germline V CDR1 and CDR2: KGHSH, LQKENI. The CDR3 DNA reads TGTGCCAGCTCACCCGGCCGAGTAGACACGAACGGTCTCTATGGCTACACCTTC. Translation: CASSPGRVDTNGLYGYTF.

The chain uses TRBV18 and TRBJ1-4; D is undetermined. Germline V gene data show CDR1 as KGHSH and CDR2 as LQKENI. This CDR3 spans 14 amino acids. V lost 2 bases and J 4 bases, leaving 8 bases between the germline ends. The CDR3 DNA sequence: TGTGCCAGCTCACCAGGGTGGGATAATGAAAAACTGTTTTTT. Encoded protein: CASSPGWDNEKLFF. Based on the CDR3 plus reference TRBV18 and TRBJ1-4, the full variable domain is NAGVMQNPRHLVRRRGQEARLRCSPMKGHSHVYWYRQLPEEGLKFMVYLQKENIIDESGMPKERFSAEFPKEGPSILRIQQVVRGDSAAYFCASSPGWDNEKLFFGSGTQLSVL.

V and J are TRBV6-1 and TRBJ1-5; no clear D gene. Between the trimmed V and J ends, which lost 2 bases and 6 bases, there was a span of 11 bases. Germline V lookup: CDR1 MNHNS, CDR2 SASEGT. This CDR3 is built from 14 residues. CDR3 amino acids: CASSESQILQPQHF. CDR3 nucleotide sequence: TGTGCCAGCAGTGAATCTCAGATACTTCAGCCCCAGCATTTT.

This chain links TRBV15 with TRBJ1-5; TRBD1 might be the D (6 bases). V shed 1 base and J shed 6 bases, with 19 bases lying between them. The CDR3 spans 17 residues. Germline V gives CDR1 LNHNV, CDR2 YYDKDF (reference sequence). The DNA of the CDR3 is TGTGCCACCAGCAGAGCCCGGTTGACAGGTAACGGTCAGCCCCAGCATTTT. Its translation: CATSRARLTGNGQPQHF.

The chain combines TRBV25-1 with TRBJ2-1; 7 nucleotides align to TRBD1. The CDR3 sequence is 16 residues long. CDR1 and CDR2 from the germline V gene are MGHDK and SYGVNS. With 1 base clipped from V and 4 bases from J, the junction kept 7 bases outside the gene matches. CDR3 loop: CASSEFRGTEYNEQFF. CDR3 nucleotides: TGTGCCAGCAGTGAATTTAGAGGGACAGAGTACAATGAGCAGTTCTTC.

The chain recombines TRBV6-5 with TRBJ2-1; TRBD1 might be the D (5 bases). Germline V gene data show CDR1 as MNHEY and CDR2 as SVGAGI. Deletions cut 5 bases from V and 6 bases from J, with 14 bases between. The CDR3 covers 14 residues. Here the CDR3 reads CASSTESGFNEQFF. DNA for the CDR3: TGTGCCAGCAGTACTGAATCAGGGTTCAATGAGCAGTTCTTC.

The genes are TRBV6-6 and TRBJ1-5; 9 bases are a match to TRBD1. With 7 bases clipped from V and 3 bases from J, the junction kept 7 bases outside the gene matches. The CDR3 has 15 amino acids. Germline CDR1 MNHNY, CDR2 SVGAGI (reference sequence). The CDR3 nucleotides read TGTGCCAGCACCCAGGGACAGGGCGACAATCAGCCCCAGCATTTT. Its protein is CASTQGQGDNQPQHF.

This clone was counted between two and nine times. The genes are TRBV2 and TRBJ1-2; the D is unclear. The CDR3 contains 12 residues. Trimming pared 2 bases from V and 5 bases from J, leaving 6 bases between. Germline-derived CDR1 and CDR2 are SNHLY and FYNNEI. The CDR3 bases are TGTGCCAGCAGTGAATCAGGTTATGGCTACACCTTC. This sequence encodes CASSESGYGYTF.

The chain has TRBV9 and TRBJ2-3, with TRBD2 matching over 10 bases. The CDR3 length is 15 residues. Germline CDR1 reads SGDLS; CDR2 reads YYNGEE. V gave up 3 bases and J gave up 2 bases; unmatched junction bases: 3. The CDR3 is CASSASGSFTDTQYF. The CDR3 DNA reads as TGTGCCAGCAGCGCTAGCGGGAGTTTCACAGATACGCAGTATTTT.

The chain carries TRBV7-9 and TRBJ1-3, with D tentatively TRBD1 (5 bases). Germline V CDR1 and CDR2: SEHNR, FQNEAQ (reference sequence). The V gene lost 5 bases and the J gene lost 0 bases, with 11 bases spanning the gap. The CDR3 length is 15 residues. CDR3: CASSGDRYSGNTIYF. Here the CDR3 DNA reads TGTGCCAGCAGCGGGGACCGCTACTCTGGAAACACCATATATTTT.

The genes are TRBV11-2 and TRBJ1-5; unclear D gene. V gave up 5 bases and J gave up 5 bases, with 10 bases separating them. Per the germline V gene, CDR1 is SGHAT and CDR2 is FQNNGV. The length of the CDR3 is 13 residues. The CDR3 region has the DNA TGTGCCAGCAGCCATGGGCCCGATCAGCCCCAGCATTTT. This encodes CASSHGPDQPQHF. Filled out from reference TRBV11-2 and TRBJ1-5, the complete variable domain reads EAGVAQSPRYKIIEKRQSVAFWCNPISGHATLYWYQQILGQGPKLLIQFQNNGVVDDSQLPKDRFSAERLKGVDSTLKIQPAKLEDSAVYLCASSHGPDQPQHFGDGTRLSIL.

The chain recombines TRBV4-2 with TRBJ1-2; 9 nucleotides line up with TRBD1. CDR1 is LGHNA, CDR2 YNFKEQ, per germline. The trim removed 0 bases at V and 6 bases at J, leaving 8 bases unmatched. The CDR3 loop spans 16 amino acids. CDR3 amino acids: CASSQDIFDRGNGYTF. As DNA, the CDR3 is TGTGCCAGCAGCCAAGATATTTTTGACAGGGGGAATGGCTACACCTTC.